These T cell receptor beta chains were read from a single sample in a study of blood T cell repertoires in COVID-19. Method: immunoSEQ multiplex PCR; TCRdb's copy keeps in-frame clones and lacks some. The sample includes about 130,000 clones, 85% seen only once; the top ten take about 7%. The sequencing input was peripheral blood. Receptor source: an elderly man with active or convalescent COVID-19. The CDR3 runs from the conserved cysteine through the conserved F or W. D genes are given only for firm matches. Where a row states a size, it is once, few, many or the class of an expanded clone; other rows omit it.

V gene,D gene,clone size,J gene,CDR3 protein,CDR3 DNA
TRBV7-2,TRBD1,.,TRBJ2-1,CASSLAQGGGEQFF,TGTGCCAGCAGCTTAGCACAGGGGGGTGGGGAGCAGTTCTTC
TRBV3-1/TRBV3-2,.,few,TRBJ1-1,CASSQNREAFF,TGTGCCAGCAGCCAGAACAGGGAAGCTTTCTTT
TRBV23-1,.,.,TRBJ1-4,CASSQSYRARPEKLFF,TGCGCCAGCAGTCAATCGTACAGGGCCCGCCCAGAAAAACTGTTTTTT
TRBV18,.,.,TRBJ1-1,CASSPLRGLDRDTEAFF,TGTGCCAGCTCACCACTTAGGGGATTAGATCGAGACACTGAAGCTTTCTTT
TRBV9,TRBD1,.,TRBJ1-6,CASSAGQDNSPLHF,TGTGCCAGCAGCGCGGGACAGGATAATTCACCCCTCCACTTT
TRBV28,TRBD1,.,TRBJ2-7,CASSSLRDRAGEQYF,TGTGCCAGCAGTTCGCTCCGGGACAGGGCAGGCGAGCAGTACTTC
TRBV4-2,.,.,TRBJ2-1,CASSFPPNEQFF,TGTGCCAGCAGCTTCCCTCCCAATGAGCAGTTCTTC
TRBV7-9,TRBD1,.,TRBJ1-2,CASSLAGTGISYGYTF,TGTGCCAGCAGCTTAGCCGGGACAGGGATCTCCTATGGCTACACCTTC
TRBV7-9,.,.,TRBJ2-1,CASTKGGFSYNEQFF,TGTGCCAGCACCAAGGGGGGGTTTAGCTACAATGAGCAGTTCTTC
TRBV11-2,TRBD2,.,TRBJ2-1,CASSNSGGAIIIEQFF,TGTGCCAGCAGCAATAGCGGGGGGGCCATAATAATCGAGCAGTTCTTC
TRBV20-1,.,.,TRBJ1-1,CSARRVTEAFF,TGCAGTGCTAGGAGGGTCACTGAAGCTTTCTTT
TRBV4-3,TRBD1,once,TRBJ1-1,CASSQVLDRSTEAFF,TGCGCCAGCAGCCAAGTTTTGGACAGGAGCACTGAAGCTTTCTTT
TRBV7-2,.,.,TRBJ2-3,CASSLLPVPDTQYF,TGTGCCAGCAGCTTACTGCCAGTCCCAGATACGCAGTATTTT
TRBV3-1/TRBV3-2,TRBD2,.,TRBJ2-2,CASSLLAGSTGELFF,TGTGCCAGCAGCCTTTTAGCGGGATCGACCGGGGAGCTGTTTTTT
TRBV30,.,.,TRBJ2-2,CAWSVFRGIGELFF,TGTGCCTGGAGTGTTTTTAGGGGGATCGGGGAGCTGTTTTTT
TRBV10-3,TRBD1,few,TRBJ2-1,CAISRAGTASYNEQFF,TGTGCCATCAGTAGAGCCGGGACAGCCTCCTACAATGAGCAGTTCTTC
TRBV12-3/TRBV12-4,.,few,TRBJ1-2,CASQQGSTRGYTF,TGTGCCAGCCAACAGGGTAGTACGCGTGGCTACACCTTC
TRBV6-5,TRBD1,.,TRBJ1-2,CASSSQGAGWGYTF,TGTGCCAGCAGCTCCCAGGGGGCAGGGTGGGGCTACACCTTC
TRBV6-5,.,.,TRBJ2-2,CASATQVNTGELFF,TGTGCCAGCGCGACCCAGGTTAACACCGGGGAGCTGTTTTTT
TRBV2,.,many,TRBJ2-3,CASSAGVLRTDTQYF,TGTGCCAGCAGTGCAGGGGTGTTGCGCACAGATACGCAGTATTTT
TRBV27,TRBD1,.,TRBJ2-6,CASSLIGTGSFSGANVLTF,TGTGCCAGCAGTTTAATCGGGACAGGGAGCTTCTCTGGGGCCAACGTCCTGACTTTC
TRBV11-3,.,.,TRBJ2-5,CASSFVRQRQETQYF,TGTGCCAGCAGCTTCGTAAGACAGCGACAAGAGACCCAGTACTTC
TRBV15,.,.,TRBJ1-3,CATSRAPGAGNTIYF,TGTGCCACCAGCAGAGCGCCGGGGGCTGGAAACACCATATATTTT
TRBV18,TRBD2,.,TRBJ2-1,CASSLRSSGGSEQFF,TGTGCCAGCTCACTCCGCTCTAGCGGGGGGTCTGAGCAGTTCTTC
TRBV19,TRBD1,.,TRBJ1-4,CASSETGWEKLFF,TGTGCCAGTAGTGAGACAGGGTGGGAAAAACTGTTTTTT
TRBV7-2,.,.,TRBJ1-2,CASSSEVGYGYTF,TGTGCCAGCAGCTCGGAGGTTGGGTATGGCTACACCTTC
TRBV7-8,.,.,TRBJ2-3,CASSLETGGGRDTQYF,TGTGCCAGCAGCTTAGAGACTGGGGGGGGCAGAGATACGCAGTATTTT